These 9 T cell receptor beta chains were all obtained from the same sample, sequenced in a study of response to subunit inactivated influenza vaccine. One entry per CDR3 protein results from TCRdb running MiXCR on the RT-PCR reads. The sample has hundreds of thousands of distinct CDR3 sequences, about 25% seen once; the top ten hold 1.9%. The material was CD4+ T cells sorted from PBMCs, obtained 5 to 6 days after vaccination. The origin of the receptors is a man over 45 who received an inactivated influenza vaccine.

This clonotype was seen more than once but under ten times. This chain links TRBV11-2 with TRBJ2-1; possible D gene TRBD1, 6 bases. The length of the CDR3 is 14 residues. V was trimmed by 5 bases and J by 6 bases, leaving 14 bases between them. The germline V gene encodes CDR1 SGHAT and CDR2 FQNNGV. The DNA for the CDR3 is TGTGCCAGCAGCCAGGGGCCTGGGGGCAATGAGCAGTTCTTC. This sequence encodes CASSQGPGGNEQFF.

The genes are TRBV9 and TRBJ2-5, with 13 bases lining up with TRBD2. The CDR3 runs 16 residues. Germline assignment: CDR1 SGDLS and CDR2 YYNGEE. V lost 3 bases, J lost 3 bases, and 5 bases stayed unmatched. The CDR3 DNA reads TGTGCCAGCAGCGGGCTAGGGACTAGCGGGGAAGAGACCCAGTACTTC. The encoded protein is CASSGLGTSGEETQYF.

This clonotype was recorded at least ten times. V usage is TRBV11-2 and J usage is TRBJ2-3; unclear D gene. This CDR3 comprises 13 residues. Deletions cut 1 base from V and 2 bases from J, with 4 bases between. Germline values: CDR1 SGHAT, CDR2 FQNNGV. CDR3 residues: CASSLGATDTQYF. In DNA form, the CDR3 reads TGTGCCAGCAGCTTAGGGGCCACAGATACGCAGTATTTT.

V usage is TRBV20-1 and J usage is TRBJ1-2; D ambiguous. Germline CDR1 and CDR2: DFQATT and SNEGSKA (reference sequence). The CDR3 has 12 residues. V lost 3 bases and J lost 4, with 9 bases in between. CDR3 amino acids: CSARRVGYGYTF. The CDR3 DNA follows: TGCAGTGCTAGGCGGGTGGGCTATGGCTACACCTTC.

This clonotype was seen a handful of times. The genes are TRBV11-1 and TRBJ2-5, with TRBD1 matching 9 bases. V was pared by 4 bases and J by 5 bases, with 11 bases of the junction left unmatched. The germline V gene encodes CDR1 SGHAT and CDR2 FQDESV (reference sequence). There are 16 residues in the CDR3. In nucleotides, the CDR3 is TGTGCCAGCAGCTCCTCCGGGACAGGGACTTGGGAGACCCAGTACTTC. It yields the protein CASSSSGTGTWETQYF.

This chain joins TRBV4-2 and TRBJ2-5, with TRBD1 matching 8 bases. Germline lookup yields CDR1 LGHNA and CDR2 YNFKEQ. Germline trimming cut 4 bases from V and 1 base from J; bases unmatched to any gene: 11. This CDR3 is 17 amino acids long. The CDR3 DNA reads TGTGCCAGCAGCCCACTCAATAGACAGGGGATCCAAGAGACCCAGTACTTC. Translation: CASSPLNRQGIQETQYF.

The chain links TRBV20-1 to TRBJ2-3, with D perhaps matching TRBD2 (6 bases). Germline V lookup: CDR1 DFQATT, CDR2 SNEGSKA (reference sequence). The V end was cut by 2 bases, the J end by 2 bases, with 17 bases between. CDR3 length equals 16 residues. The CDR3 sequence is CSARSLREVTTDTQYF. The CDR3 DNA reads TGCAGTGCTAGATCTTTGAGGGAGGTCACCACAGATACGCAGTATTTT.

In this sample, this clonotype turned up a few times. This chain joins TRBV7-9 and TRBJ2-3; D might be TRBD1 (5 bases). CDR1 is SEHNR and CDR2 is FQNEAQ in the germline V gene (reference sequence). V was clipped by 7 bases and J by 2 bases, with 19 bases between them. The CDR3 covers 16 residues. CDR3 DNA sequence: TGTGCCAGCACCAGAAAGGGCACAGGTAACACAGATACGCAGTATTTT. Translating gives CASTRKGTGNTDTQYF. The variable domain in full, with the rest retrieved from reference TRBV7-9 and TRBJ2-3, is DTGVSQNPRHKITKRGQNVTFRCDPISEHNRLYWYRQTLGQGPEFLTYFQNEAQLEKSRLLSDRFSAERPKGSFSTLEIQRTEQGDSAMYLCASTRKGTGNTDTQYFGPGTRLTVL.

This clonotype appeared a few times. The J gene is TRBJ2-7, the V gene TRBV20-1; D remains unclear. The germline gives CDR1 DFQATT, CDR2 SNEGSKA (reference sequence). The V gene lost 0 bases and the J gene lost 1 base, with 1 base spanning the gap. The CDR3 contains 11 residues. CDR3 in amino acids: CSARESYEQYF. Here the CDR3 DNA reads TGCAGTGCTAGAGAATCCTACGAGCAGTACTTC.